This T cell receptor beta chain was retrieved from a study of monozygotic twins with cystic fibrosis. Germline values: CDR1 SEHNR, CDR2 FQNEAQ (reference sequence). The V end lost 2 bases, the J end lost 7 bases, and 9 bases lay between the germline ends. The CDR3 runs 13 residues. Some clones are missing from TCRdb's copy, which holds only in-frame ones; the method was immunoSEQ multiplex PCR. This table holds around 30,000 clones, over 75% found once. A single count supports this clone. The TCR was taken from a girl under 10 years old with cystic fibrosis. The chain links TRBV7-9 to TRBJ2-1; D is tentatively TRBD1 or TRBD2 (6 bases each). The sample taken for sequencing was blood. CDR3 region: CASSLTGANEQFF. CDR3 nucleotides: TGTGCCAGCAGCTTAACGGGGGCGAATGAGCAGTTCTTC.